The 5 T cell receptor beta chains below were found in one sample sequenced in a study of cytomegalovirus exposure and HLA in healthy donors (dated by TCRdb to the late 2010s). Preparation of the library involved the immunoSEQ multiplex PCR assay. The multiplex PCR relied on a mix of 60 forward primers for TCR Vbeta segments and 13 reverse primers for TCR Jbeta segments. As stored in TCRdb, this immuneACCESS dataset retains in-frame rearrangements with V and J assigned. A fraction of the clones does not appear; measured against another copy, unresolved V genes explain less than half of the discrepancy, and the remainder lacks a known reason. A total of roughly 140,000 clones appear in this sample, 75% to 80% of them only once. The top ten hold about 1.7% of the sample. Material: PBMCs. These receptors all come from a woman in her 30s in good health and CMV-seronegative.

The chain couples TRBV9 to TRBJ2-1; 12 bases match TRBD2. CDR1 and CDR2 (germline): SGDLS, YYNGEE. V trimming: 3 bases; J trimming: 6 bases; junction bases outside the gene matches: 4. The length of the CDR3 is 15 residues. The CDR3 DNA is TGTGCCAGCAGCGAACTAGCGGGGGGTGGCAATGAGCAGTTCTTC. Translated: CASSELAGGGNEQFF.

This clone was counted once. The rearrangement joins TRBV7-8 to TRBJ2-7; a weak D match, TRBD2 (6 bases). This CDR3 comprises 13 residues. The germline CDR1 and CDR2 sequences are SGHVS and FQNEAQ. The ends were cut back, 1 base at V and 6 bases at J, with 10 bases in the middle. As DNA, the CDR3 is TGTGCCAGCAGCTTAGTGGGGGGTGGCGAGCAGTACTTC. Its translation is CASSLVGGGEQYF.

The chain combines TRBV15 with TRBJ1-1; 9 bases agree with TRBD1. This CDR3 has 13 residues. In germline, CDR1 is LNHNV, CDR2 YYDKDF (reference sequence). Unmatched junction bases numbered 3, after V lost 5 bases and J lost 5 bases. As DNA, the CDR3 is TGTGCCACCAGCGGGACAGGGTGGACTGAAGCTTTCTTT. Translated, it gives CATSGTGWTEAFF.

The chain has TRBV4-3 and TRBJ2-3; 13 bases match TRBD2. Germline V gene lookup returns CDR1 LGHNA and CDR2 YSLEER. With V trimmed by 0 bases and J by 6 bases, 9 bases remained unmatched. CDR3 length: 18 amino acids. CDR3 coding DNA: TGCGCCAGCAGCCAAGATTCGACTAGCGGGGGGCATGGCGATACGCAGTATTTT. Protein: CASSQDSTSGGHGDTQYF.

The chain recombines TRBV7-3 with TRBJ2-7; D unresolved. The CDR3 totals 11 residues. Germline V CDR1 and CDR2: SGHTA, FQGTGA. V shed 5 bases and J shed 3 bases, with 5 bases lying between them. CDR3 DNA: TGTGCCAGCAGCCGAGGCTACGAGCAGTACTTC. Amino acids: CASSRGYEQYF. Combining the CDR3 with reference TRBV7-3 and TRBJ2-7 gives the whole variable domain GAGVSQTPSNKVTEKGKYVELRCDPISGHTALYWYRQSLGQGPEFLIYFQGTGAADDSGLPNDRFFAVRPEGSVSTLKIQRTERGDSAVYLCASSRGYEQYFGPGTRLTVT.